The clone carrying this T cell receptor (beta chain) came up a few times. The data belong to a study of blood T cell repertoires in COVID-19. The protocol was immunoSEQ multiplex PCR, while the TCRdb copy is restricted to in-frame clones and leaves out a portion. The sample yields approximately 390,000 clones, around nine tenths seen once. Germline loops: CDR1 LNHDA, CDR2 SQIVND (reference sequence). The V end was cut by 4 bases, the J end by 4 bases, with 14 bases between. CDR3 length: 14 residues. The sequence came from a woman between 45 and 60 years old who had recovered from COVID-19. The genes are TRBV19 and TRBJ2-7, with a tentative D call TRBD2 (5 bases). The sample comprised PBMCs or T cells enriched from blood (not recorded which). The CDR3 is CASSTDYNGYEQYF. Written as DNA, the CDR3 is TGTGCCAGTAGTACTGACTACAATGGATACGAGCAGTACTTC.